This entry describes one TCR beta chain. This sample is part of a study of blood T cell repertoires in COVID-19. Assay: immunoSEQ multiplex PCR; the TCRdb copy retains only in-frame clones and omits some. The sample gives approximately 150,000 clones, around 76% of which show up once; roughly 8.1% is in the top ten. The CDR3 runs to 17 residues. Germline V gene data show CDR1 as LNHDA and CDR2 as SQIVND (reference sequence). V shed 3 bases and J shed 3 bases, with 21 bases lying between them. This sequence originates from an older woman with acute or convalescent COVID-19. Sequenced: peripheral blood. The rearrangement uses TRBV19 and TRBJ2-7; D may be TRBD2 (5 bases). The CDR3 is CASSMAGSTPKRYEQYF. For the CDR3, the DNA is TGTGCCAGTAGTATGGCGGGCTCAACCCCAAAGCGCTACGAGCAGTACTTC.